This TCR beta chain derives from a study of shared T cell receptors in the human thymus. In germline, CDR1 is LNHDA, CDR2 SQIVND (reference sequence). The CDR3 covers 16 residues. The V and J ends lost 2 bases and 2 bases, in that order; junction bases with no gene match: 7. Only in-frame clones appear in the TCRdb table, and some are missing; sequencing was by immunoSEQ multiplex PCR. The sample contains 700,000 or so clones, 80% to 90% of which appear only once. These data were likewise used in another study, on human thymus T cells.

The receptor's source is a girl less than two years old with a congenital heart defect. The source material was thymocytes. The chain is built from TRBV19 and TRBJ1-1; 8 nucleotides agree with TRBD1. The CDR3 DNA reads TGTGCCAGTAGTATACCGGTCGGGACAGGTAACACTGAAGCTTTCTTT. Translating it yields CASSIPVGTGNTEAFF. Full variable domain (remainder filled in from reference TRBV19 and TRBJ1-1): DGGITQSPKYLFRKEGQNVTLSCEQNLNHDAMYWYRQDPGQGLRLIYYSQIVNDFQKGDIAEGYSVSREKKESFPLTVTSAQKNPTAFYLCASSIPVGTGNTEAFFGQGTRLTVV.